There are a few counts of the clone carrying this T cell receptor beta chain. What it recognizes is unknown. These data originate in a study of identical twins. Study outcomes and limitations: Fewer insertions were carried by abundant cord blood beta clonotypes, but none was seen in memory repertoires. Twins showed weaker excess sharing in their beta out-of-frame sequences.

Trimming took off 3 bases at V and 1 base at J, with 7 bases between the two ends. Germline V lookup: CDR1 DFQATT, CDR2 SNEGSKA (reference sequence). The CDR3 is 13 residues long. Healthy Caucasians alone served as donors. A universal primer site came from template switching; cDNA carried unique molecular identifiers. TCRdb re-analysed the 5' RACE reads in MiXCR, keeping a single row per CDR3 protein. Of about 220,000 distinct CDR3 sequences listed, roughly 7.5% are singletons. This same sample was also part of a study on yellow fever vaccine responses in identical twins.

The chain is built from TRBV20-1 and TRBJ2-4; D remains unclear. The sequence was obtained from a young woman in good health. The source material was memory (CD45RO+) T cells sorted from blood. The CDR3 DNA follows: TGCAGTGCTAGTGAACAGGCCAAAAACATTCAGTACTTC. Protein sequence: CSASEQAKNIQYF.